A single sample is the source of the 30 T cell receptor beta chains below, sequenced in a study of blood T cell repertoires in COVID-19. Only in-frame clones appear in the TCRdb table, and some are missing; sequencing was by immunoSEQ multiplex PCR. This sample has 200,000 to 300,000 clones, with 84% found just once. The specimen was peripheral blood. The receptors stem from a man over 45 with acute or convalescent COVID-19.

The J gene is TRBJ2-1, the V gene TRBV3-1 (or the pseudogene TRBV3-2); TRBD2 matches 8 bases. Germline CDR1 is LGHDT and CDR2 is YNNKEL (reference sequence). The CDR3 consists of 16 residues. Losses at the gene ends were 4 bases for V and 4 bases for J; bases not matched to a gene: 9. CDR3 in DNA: TGTGCCAGCAGCCCCAATGAGAGCGGGGGTTACAATGAGCAGTTCTTC. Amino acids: CASSPNESGGYNEQFF.

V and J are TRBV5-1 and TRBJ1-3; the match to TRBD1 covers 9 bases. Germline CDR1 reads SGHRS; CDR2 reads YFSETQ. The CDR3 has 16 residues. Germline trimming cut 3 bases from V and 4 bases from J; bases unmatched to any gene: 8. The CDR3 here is CASSYYTGGSGNTIYF. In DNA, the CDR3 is TGCGCCAGCAGCTATTATACAGGGGGCTCAGGAAACACCATATATTTT.

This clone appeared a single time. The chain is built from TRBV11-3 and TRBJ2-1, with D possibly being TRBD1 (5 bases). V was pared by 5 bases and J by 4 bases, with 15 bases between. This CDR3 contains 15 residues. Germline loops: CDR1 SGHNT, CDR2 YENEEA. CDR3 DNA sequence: TGTGCCAGCAGCCCCCGTGAAGGGGAATACAATGAGCAGTTCTTC. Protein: CASSPREGEYNEQFF.

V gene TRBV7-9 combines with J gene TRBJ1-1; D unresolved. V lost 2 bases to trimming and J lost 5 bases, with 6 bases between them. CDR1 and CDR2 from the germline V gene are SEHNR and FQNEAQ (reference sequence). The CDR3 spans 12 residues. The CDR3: CASSLIGTEAFF. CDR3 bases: TGTGCCAGCAGCTTAATCGGGACTGAAGCTTTCTTT.

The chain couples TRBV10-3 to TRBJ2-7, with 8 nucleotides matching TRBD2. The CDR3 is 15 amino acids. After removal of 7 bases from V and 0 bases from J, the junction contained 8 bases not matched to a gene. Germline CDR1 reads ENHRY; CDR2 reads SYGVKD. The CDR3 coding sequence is TGTGCCATCAAGAATAGCGGGGTGCCCTCCTACGAGCAGTACTTC. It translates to CAIKNSGVPSYEQYF.

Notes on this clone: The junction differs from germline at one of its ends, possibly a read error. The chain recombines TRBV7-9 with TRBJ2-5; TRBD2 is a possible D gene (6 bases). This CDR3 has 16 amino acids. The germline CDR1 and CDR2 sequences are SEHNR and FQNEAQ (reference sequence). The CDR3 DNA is TGTGCCAGCAGCTCCCCTGAGGGGTACAGACGGGAGACGCAGTACTTC. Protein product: CASSSPEGYRRETQYF.

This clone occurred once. CDR3 sequence (DNA): TGTGCCAGCAGACCGACTAGCGGGGGCTACGAGCAGTACTTC. Translating it yields CASRPTSGGYEQYF. This sequence joins TRBV6-6 and TRBJ2-7; 12 nucleotides line up with TRBD2. Losses at the gene ends were 6 bases for V and 3 bases for J; bases not matched to a gene: 3. The germline gives CDR1 MNHNY, CDR2 SVGAGI (reference sequence). CDR3 length equals 14 residues.

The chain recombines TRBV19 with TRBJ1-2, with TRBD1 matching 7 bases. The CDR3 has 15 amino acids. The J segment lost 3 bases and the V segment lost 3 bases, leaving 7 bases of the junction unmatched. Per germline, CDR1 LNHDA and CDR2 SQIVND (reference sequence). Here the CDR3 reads CASSISSGGHYGYTF. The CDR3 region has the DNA TGTGCCAGTAGTATTAGTTCAGGGGGGCACTATGGCTACACCTTC.

For the CDR3, the DNA is TGTGCCAGCAGCTTAGAGACAGGATTTGGGACCCAGTACTTC. Protein: CASSLETGFGTQYF. The chain links TRBV7-2 to TRBJ2-5, with a possible D match to TRBD1 (6 bases). Trimming shortened V by 1 base and J by 7 bases, and 13 bases separated the two germline ends. This CDR3 is built from 14 residues. Germline loops: CDR1 SGHTA, CDR2 FQGNSA.

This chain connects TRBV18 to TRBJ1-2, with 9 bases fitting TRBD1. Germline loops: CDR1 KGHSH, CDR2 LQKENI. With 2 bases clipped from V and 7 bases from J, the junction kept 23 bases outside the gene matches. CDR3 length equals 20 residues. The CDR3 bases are TGTGCCAGCTCACCAATGGGGACAGGGAGGAGTGGTAAAGCGGTTGTTGGCTACACCTTC. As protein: CASSPMGTGRSGKAVVGYTF.

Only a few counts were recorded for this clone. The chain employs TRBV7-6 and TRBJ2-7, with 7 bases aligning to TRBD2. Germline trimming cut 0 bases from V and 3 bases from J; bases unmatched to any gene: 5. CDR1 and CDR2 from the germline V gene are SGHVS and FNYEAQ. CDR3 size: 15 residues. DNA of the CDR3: TGTGCCAGCAGCTTAGCGGGAGGGGCCAACTACGAGCAGTACTTC. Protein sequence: CASSLAGGANYEQYF.

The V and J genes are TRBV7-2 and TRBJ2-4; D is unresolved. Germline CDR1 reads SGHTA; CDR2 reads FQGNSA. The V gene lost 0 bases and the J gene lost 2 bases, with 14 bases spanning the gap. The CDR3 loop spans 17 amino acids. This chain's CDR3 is CASSLAVLRFSKNIQYF. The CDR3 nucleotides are TGTGCCAGCAGCTTAGCTGTATTGCGGTTTTCCAAAAACATTCAGTACTTC.

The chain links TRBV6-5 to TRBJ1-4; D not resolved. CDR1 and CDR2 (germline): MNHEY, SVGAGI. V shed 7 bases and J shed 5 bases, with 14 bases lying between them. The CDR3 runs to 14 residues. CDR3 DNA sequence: TGTGCCAGCACCCGGAGGCCGGGGAATGAAAAACTGTTTTTT. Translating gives CASTRRPGNEKLFF.

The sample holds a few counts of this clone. The CDR3 nucleotides are TGTGCCACCAGCAGAGTGACGGCTCGGGTCGGGGAGCTGTTTTTT. Protein product: CATSRVTARVGELFF. The chain is built from TRBV15 and TRBJ2-2; D uncertain. The CDR3 consists of 15 residues. Germline V gene lookup returns CDR1 LNHNV and CDR2 YYDKDF (reference sequence). The ends were cut back, 1 base at V and 7 bases at J, with 13 bases in the middle. Combining the CDR3 with reference TRBV15 and TRBJ2-2 gives the whole variable domain DAMVIQNPRYQVTQFGKPVTLSCSQTLNHNVMYWYQQKSSQAPKLLFHYYDKDFNNEADTPDNFQSRRPNTSFCFLDIRSPGLGDTAMYLCATSRVTARVGELFFGEGSRLTVL.

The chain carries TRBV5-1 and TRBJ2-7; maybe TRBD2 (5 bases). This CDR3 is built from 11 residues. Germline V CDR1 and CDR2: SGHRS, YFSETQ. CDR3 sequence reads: CAEGLAYEQYF. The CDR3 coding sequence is TGCGCTGAAGGACTCGCCTACGAGCAGTACTTC. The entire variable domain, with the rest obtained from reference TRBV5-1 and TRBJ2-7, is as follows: KAGVTQTPRYLIKTRGQQVTLSCSPISGHRSVSWYQQTPGQGLQFLFEYFSETQRNKGNFPGRFSGRQFSNSRSEMNVSTLELGDSALYLCAEGLAYEQYFGPGTRLTVT.

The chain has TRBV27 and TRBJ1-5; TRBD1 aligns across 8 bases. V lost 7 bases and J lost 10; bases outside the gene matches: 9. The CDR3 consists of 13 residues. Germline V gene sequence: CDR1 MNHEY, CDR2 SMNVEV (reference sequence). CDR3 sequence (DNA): TGTGCCAGCATGACAGGGGCATCGGGTCCCCAGCATTTT. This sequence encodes CASMTGASGPQHF.

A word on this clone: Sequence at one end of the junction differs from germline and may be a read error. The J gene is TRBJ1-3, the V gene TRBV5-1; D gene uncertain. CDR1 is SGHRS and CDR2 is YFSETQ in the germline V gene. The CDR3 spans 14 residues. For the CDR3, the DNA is TGCGCCAGCAGCTCCGCAGGTTCTGGGAACACCATATATTTT. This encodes CASSSAGSGNTIYF. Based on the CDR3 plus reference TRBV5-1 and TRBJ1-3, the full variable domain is KAGVTQTPRYLIKTRGQQVTLSCSPISGHRSVSWYQQTPGQGLQFLFEYFSETQRNKGNFPGRFSGRQFSNSRSEMNVSTLELGDSALYLCASSSAGSGNTIYFGEGSWLTVV.

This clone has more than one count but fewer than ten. The CDR3 region is CASSIGRAARSGNTIYF. CDR3 coding DNA: TGTGCCAGTAGTATAGGGAGGGCAGCCCGCTCTGGAAACACCATATATTTT. The chain links TRBV19 to TRBJ1-3; D uncertain. V was clipped by 1 base and J by 0 bases, with 13 bases between them. The CDR3 consists of 17 residues. Germline CDR1 LNHDA, CDR2 SQIVND (reference sequence).

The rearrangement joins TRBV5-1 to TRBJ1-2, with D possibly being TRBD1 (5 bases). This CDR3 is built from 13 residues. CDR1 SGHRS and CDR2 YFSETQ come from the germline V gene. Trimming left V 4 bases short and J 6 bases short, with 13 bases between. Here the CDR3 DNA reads TGCGCCAGCAGCCTGGCAGGGCTCGATGGCTACACCTTC. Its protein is CASSLAGLDGYTF.

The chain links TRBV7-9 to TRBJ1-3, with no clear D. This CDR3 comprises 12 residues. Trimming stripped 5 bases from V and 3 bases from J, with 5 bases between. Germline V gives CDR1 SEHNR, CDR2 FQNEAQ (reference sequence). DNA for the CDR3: TGTGCCAGCAGCATATTTGGAAACACCATATATTTT. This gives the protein CASSIFGNTIYF.

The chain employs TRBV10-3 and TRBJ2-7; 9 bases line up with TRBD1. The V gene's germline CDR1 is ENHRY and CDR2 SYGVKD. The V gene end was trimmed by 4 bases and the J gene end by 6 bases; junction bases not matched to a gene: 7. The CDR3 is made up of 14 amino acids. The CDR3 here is CAISVDRGSFEQYF. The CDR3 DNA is TGTGCCATCAGTGTGGACAGGGGCAGTTTCGAGCAGTACTTC.

The DNA for the CDR3 is TGTGCCAGCAGAGCAGGGAGGACTGAAGCTTTCTTT. It specifies CASRAGRTEAFF. The V and J genes are TRBV6-5 and TRBJ1-1; TRBD1 is a possible D gene (5 bases). This CDR3 comprises 12 residues. Between the trimmed V and J ends, which lost 6 bases and 5 bases, there was a span of 10 bases. Germline CDR1 is MNHEY and CDR2 is SVGAGI.

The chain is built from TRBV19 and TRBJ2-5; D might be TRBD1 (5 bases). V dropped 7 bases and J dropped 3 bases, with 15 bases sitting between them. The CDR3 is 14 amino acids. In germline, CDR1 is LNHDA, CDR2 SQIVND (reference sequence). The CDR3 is CASTVLGQEETQYF. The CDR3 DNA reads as TGTGCCAGTACTGTATTGGGGCAGGAAGAGACCCAGTACTTC. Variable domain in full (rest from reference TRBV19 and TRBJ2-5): DGGITQSPKYLFRKEGQNVTLSCEQNLNHDAMYWYRQDPGQGLRLIYYSQIVNDFQKGDIAEGYSVSREKKESFPLTVTSAQKNPTAFYLCASTVLGQEETQYFGPGTRLLVL.

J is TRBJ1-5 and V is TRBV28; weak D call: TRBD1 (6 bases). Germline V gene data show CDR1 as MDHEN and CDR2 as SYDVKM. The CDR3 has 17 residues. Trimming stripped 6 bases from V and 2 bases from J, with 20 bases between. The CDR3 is CASSRDTLMGGNQPQHF. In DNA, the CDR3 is TGTGCCAGCAGCCGGGACACACTAATGGGTGGCAATCAGCCCCAGCATTTT.

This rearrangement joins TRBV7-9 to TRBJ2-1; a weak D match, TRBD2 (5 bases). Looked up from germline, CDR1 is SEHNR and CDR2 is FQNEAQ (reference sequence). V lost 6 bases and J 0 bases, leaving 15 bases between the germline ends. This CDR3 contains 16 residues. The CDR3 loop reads CASSLRSGSSYNEQFF. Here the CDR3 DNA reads TGTGCCAGCAGTCTTAGATCGGGAAGCTCCTACAATGAGCAGTTCTTC. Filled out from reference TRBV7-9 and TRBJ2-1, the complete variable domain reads DTGVSQNPRHKITKRGQNVTFRCDPISEHNRLYWYRQTLGQGPEFLTYFQNEAQLEKSRLLSDRFSAERPKGSFSTLEIQRTEQGDSAMYLCASSLRSGSSYNEQFFGPGTRLTVL.

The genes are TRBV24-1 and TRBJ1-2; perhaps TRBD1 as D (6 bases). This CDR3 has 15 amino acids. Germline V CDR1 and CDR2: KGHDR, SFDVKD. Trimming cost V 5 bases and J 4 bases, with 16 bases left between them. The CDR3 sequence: CATSAREQGFYGYTF. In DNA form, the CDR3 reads TGTGCCACCAGTGCCCGGGAACAGGGCTTCTATGGCTACACCTTC.

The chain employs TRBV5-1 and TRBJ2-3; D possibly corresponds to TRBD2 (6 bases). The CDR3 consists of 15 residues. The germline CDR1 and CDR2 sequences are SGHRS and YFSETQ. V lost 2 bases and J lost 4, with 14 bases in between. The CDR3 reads CASSFQEGVSDTQYF. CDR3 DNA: TGCGCCAGCAGCTTTCAGGAGGGAGTGTCAGATACGCAGTATTTT. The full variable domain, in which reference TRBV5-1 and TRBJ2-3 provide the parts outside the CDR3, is KAGVTQTPRYLIKTRGQQVTLSCSPISGHRSVSWYQQTPGQGLQFLFEYFSETQRNKGNFPGRFSGRQFSNSRSEMNVSTLELGDSALYLCASSFQEGVSDTQYFGPGTRLTVL.

The CDR3 coding sequence is TGTGCCAGTAGTCCACAGGGGGCGTCTGGAAACACCATATATTTT. This gives the protein CASSPQGASGNTIYF. J is TRBJ1-3 and V is TRBV19; 9 nucleotides line up with TRBD1. There are 15 residues in the CDR3. CDR1 LNHDA and CDR2 SQIVND come from the germline V gene (reference sequence). The trim removed 5 bases at V and 1 base at J, leaving 3 bases unmatched.

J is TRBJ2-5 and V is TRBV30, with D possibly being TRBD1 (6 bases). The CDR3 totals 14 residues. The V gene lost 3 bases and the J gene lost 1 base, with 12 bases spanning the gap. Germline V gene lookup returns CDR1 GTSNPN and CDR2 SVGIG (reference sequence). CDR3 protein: CAWRGHVRQETQYF. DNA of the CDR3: TGTGCCTGGAGGGGACACGTCCGCCAAGAGACCCAGTACTTC.

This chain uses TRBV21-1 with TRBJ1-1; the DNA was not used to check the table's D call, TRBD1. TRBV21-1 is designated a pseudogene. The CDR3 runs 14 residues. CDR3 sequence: CASSKVTLGPEAFF. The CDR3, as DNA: TGTGCCAGCAGCAAAGTCACCCTTGGGCCTGAAGCTTTCTTT.